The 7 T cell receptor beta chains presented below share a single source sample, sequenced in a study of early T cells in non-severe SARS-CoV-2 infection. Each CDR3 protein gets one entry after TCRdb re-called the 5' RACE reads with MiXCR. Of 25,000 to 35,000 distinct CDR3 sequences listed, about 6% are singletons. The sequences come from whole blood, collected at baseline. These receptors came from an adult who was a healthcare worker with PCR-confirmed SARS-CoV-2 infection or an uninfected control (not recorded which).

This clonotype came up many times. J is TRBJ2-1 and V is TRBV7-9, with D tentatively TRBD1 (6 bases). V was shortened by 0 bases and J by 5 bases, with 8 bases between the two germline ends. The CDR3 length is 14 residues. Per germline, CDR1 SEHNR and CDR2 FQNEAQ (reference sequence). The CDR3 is CASSLAGAHNEQFF. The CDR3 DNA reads TGTGCCAGCAGCTTAGCGGGGGCCCACAATGAGCAGTTCTTC.

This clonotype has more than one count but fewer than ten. The CDR3 nucleotides read TGTGCCAGCAGCTCCCTTCCGGCAGGACTGAACACTGAAGCTTTCTTT. This sequence encodes CASSSLPAGLNTEAFF. This sequence joins TRBV7-2 and TRBJ1-1, with D unclear. CDR3 size: 16 residues. Germline V gene sequence: CDR1 SGHTA, CDR2 FQGNSA. The V and J ends lost 4 bases and 0 bases respectively, with 15 bases between them.

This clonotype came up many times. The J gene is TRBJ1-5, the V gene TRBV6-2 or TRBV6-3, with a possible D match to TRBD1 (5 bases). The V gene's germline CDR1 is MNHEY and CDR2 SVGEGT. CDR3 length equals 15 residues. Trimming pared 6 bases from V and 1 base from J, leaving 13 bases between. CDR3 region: CASSDWDSSNQPQHF. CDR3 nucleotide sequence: TGTGCCAGCAGCGATTGGGACTCGAGCAATCAGCCCCAGCATTTT.

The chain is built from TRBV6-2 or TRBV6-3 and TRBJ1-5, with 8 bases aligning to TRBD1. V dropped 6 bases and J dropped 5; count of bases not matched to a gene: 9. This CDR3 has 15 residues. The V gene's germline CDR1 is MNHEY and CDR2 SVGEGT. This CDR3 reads CASRHDRGGDQPQHF. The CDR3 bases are TGTGCCAGCAGGCACGACAGGGGCGGCGATCAGCCCCAGCATTTT.

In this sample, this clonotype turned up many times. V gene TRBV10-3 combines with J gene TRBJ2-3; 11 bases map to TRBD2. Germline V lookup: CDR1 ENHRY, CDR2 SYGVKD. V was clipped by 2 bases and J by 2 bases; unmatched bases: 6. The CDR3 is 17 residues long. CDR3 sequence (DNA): TGTGCCATCAGTGAGACTAGCGGGGGATCTTACACAGATACGCAGTATTTT. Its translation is CAISETSGGSYTDTQYF.

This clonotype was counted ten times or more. This chain's CDR3 is CASSPQGFSYNEQFF. The CDR3 DNA follows: TGTGCCAGCTCACCACAGGGGTTCTCCTACAATGAGCAGTTCTTC. The chain joins TRBV18 to TRBJ2-1; TRBD1 might be the D (5 bases). With 1 base removed from V and 0 bases from J, the gap between germline ends came to 7 bases. The CDR3 is 15 amino acids. Germline lookup yields CDR1 KGHSH and CDR2 LQKENI. Supplemented by reference TRBV18 and TRBJ2-1, the full variable domain reads NAGVMQNPRHLVRRRGQEARLRCSPMKGHSHVYWYRQLPEEGLKFMVYLQKENIIDESGMPKERFSAEFPKEGPSILRIQQVVRGDSAAYFCASSPQGFSYNEQFFGPGTRLTVL.

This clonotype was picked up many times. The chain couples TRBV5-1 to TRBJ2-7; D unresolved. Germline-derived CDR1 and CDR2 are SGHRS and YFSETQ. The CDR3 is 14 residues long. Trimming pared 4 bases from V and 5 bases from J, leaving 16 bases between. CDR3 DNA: TGCGCCAGCAGCAAAGATCCAAGGTCGGACGAGCAGTACTTC. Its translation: CASSKDPRSDEQYF.